The present TCR beta chain was sequenced within a study of monozygotic twins with inflammatory bowel disease. Whole-study results and caveats: Whereas healthy co-twins had higher TCRbeta diversity (inverse Simpson), IBD patients had lower diversity. No detectable difference in repertoire similarity separated concordant from discordant twins, possibly as a result of limited power. Clonotypes shared with others were fewer in IBD patients than in healthy twins, especially with disease activity.

UMIs bearing a 6-nucleotide sample barcode were added through template switching. TCRdb derives one entry per CDR3 protein from the 5' RACE reads, leaving out DNA. The sample spans approximately 160,000 distinct CDR3 sequences; the ten largest clones claim about 2.7%. Worth noting for this clonotype: Its antigen is currently unknown.

CDR3 length: 13 amino acids. Germline V gives CDR1 MNHEY, CDR2 SVGAGI. The source of this sequence is a human donor with ulcerative colitis or Crohn's disease, or a healthy co-twin of an affected twin (not recorded which). The V gene is TRBV6-5, the J gene TRBJ2-5; the D gene TCRdb calls, TRBD1, cannot be checked with no DNA. The sample was blood. CDR3: CASSSGTDETQYF.